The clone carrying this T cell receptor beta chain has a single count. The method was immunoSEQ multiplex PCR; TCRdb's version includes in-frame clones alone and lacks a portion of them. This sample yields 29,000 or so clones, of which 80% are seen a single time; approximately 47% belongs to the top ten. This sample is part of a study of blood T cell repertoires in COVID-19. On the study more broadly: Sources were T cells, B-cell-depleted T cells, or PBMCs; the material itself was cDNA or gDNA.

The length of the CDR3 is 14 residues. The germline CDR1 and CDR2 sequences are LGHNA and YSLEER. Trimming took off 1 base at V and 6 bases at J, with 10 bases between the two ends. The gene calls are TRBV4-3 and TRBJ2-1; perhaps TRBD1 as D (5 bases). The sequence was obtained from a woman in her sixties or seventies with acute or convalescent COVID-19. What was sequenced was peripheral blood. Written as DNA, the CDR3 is TGCGCCAGCAGCCAAGTTAGGGGTACCAATGAGCAGTTCTTC. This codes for CASSQVRGTNEQFF.